This T cell receptor (beta chain) was captured in a study of cytomegalovirus exposure and HLA in healthy donors. Findings and limits, study-wide: An analysis was carried out later, and it reportedly showed fewer N-insertions in an Asian-associated ancestry cluster than the approximately 670-donor mean. Associated with HLA alleles at 0.05 false discovery rate in a later analysis were 15,000 to 20,000 TCR beta sequences. The investigators catalogued 164 TCR beta chains as cytomegalovirus-associated.

At sampling all donors were nominally healthy, likely with unrecorded immune exposures. CDR1 and CDR2 (germline): MNHEY, SVGAGI. The CDR3 extends over 16 amino acids. With V trimmed by 0 bases and J by 4 bases, 4 bases remained unmatched. In regard to this clone: The antigen is unknown.

Primers: 60 Vbeta forward and 13 Jbeta reverse. TCRdb keeps only in-frame clones here, not all; method: immunoSEQ multiplex PCR. The sample has about 190,000 clones, 70% to 90% seen once. The chain uses TRBV6-5 and TRBJ2-1; 9 bases line up with TRBD1. This sequence was found in a woman aged 25 to 45 in good health and CMV-seronegative. The sequenced material came from PBMCs. Here the CDR3 reads CASSYSSGTGYNEQFF. The CDR3, as DNA: TGTGCCAGCAGTTACTCCTCCGGGACAGGGTACAATGAGCAGTTCTTC.